Below are 20 T cell receptor beta chains sequenced from a single sample in a study of vaccination and CD4 T cells after COVID-19 (dated by TCRdb to 2022 to 2024). These receptors' antigens are unknown. The library came from PCR. The sequencing machine was an Illumina iSeq 100. At the Johns Hopkins FTIC core, DNA from the cultured CD4+ T cells underwent TCR sequencing with the Oncomine TCR Beta short-read assay. Using fastp at Q25 and MiXCR, TCRdb reprocessed the public reads and kept productive beta chains. Every distinct CDR3 protein forms one entry, paired with its most common genes and DNA. The sample yields over 8,500 distinct CDR3 sequences; approximately 50% were counted once. About 23% of the sample goes to the ten largest clones. The sample's treatment or condition label, decoded: roughly 11-day PBMC culture with coronavirus spike peptide pools or control peptides (ViraFEST assay). The sequencing input was CD4+ T cells from blood, cultured in vitro. Receptors were obtained from a human donor who had recovered from COVID-19.

The rearrangement joins TRBV24-1 to TRBJ1-5; no definite D call. CDR1 KGHDR and CDR2 SFDVKD come from the germline V gene. V lost 1 base and J lost 4, with 1 base in between. CDR3 size: 12 residues. For the CDR3, the DNA is TGTGCCACCAGTGATTTAAATCAGCCCCAGCATTTT. This encodes CATSDLNQPQHF.

This clonotype was seen a few times. The J gene is TRBJ1-1, the V gene TRBV20-1; 9 bases fit TRBD1. V lost 6 bases, J lost 5 bases, and 4 bases stayed unmatched. This CDR3 is 12 amino acids long. CDR1 and CDR2 (germline): DFQATT, SNEGSKA (reference sequence). The DNA of the CDR3 is TGCAGTGCAGAGGACAGGGGAACTGAAGCTTTCTTT. Amino acids: CSAEDRGTEAFF.

The V and J genes are TRBV27 and TRBJ2-1, with D maybe TRBD1 (5 bases). Deletions cut 6 bases from V and 6 bases from J, with 12 bases between. CDR1 MNHEY and CDR2 SMNVEV come from the germline V gene (reference sequence). The CDR3 is 13 amino acids. The chain's CDR3 is CASSQRGGNEQFF. The CDR3 DNA follows: TGTGCCAGCAGCCAAAGGGGCGGCAATGAGCAGTTCTTC.

The genes are TRBV7-9 and TRBJ2-7; D unclear. Germline CDR1 and CDR2: SEHNR and FQNEAQ (reference sequence). This CDR3 is 12 amino acids long. V was shortened by 10 bases and J by 5 bases, with 15 bases between the two germline ends. The CDR3 DNA is TGTGCCACCTCTCGTATCGACCACGAGCAGTACTTC. Residues: CATSRIDHEQYF.

The V and J genes are TRBV20-1 and TRBJ1-6; no reliable D call. CDR1 is DFQATT and CDR2 is SNEGSKA in the germline V gene (reference sequence). V was cut by 4 bases and J by 10 bases, with 20 bases left in between. The CDR3 is 15 amino acids. In DNA form, the CDR3 reads TGCAGTGCTACCCGAGGGCGGGGTTTAAGCTCACCCCTCCACTTT. Its translation: CSATRGRGLSSPLHF.

V is TRBV30 and J is TRBJ1-2; no definite D call. The CDR3 covers 11 residues. CDR1 and CDR2 from the germline V gene are GTSNPN and SVGIG (reference sequence). V was clipped by 4 bases and J by 3 bases, with 6 bases between them. CDR3: CAWTLHYGYTF. In nucleotides, the CDR3 is TGTGCCTGGACCCTCCACTATGGCTACACCTTC. Variable domain in full (rest from reference TRBV30 and TRBJ1-2): SQTIHQWPATLVQPVGSPLSLECTVEGTSNPNLYWYRQAAGRGLQLLFYSVGIGQISSEVPQNLSASRPQDRQFILSSKKLLLSDSGFYLCAWTLHYGYTFGSGTRLTVV.

The chain links TRBV6-1 to TRBJ2-7, with no clear D. This CDR3 comprises 15 residues. Germline CDR1 MNHNS, CDR2 SASEGT. V shed 6 bases and J shed 5 bases, with 20 bases lying between them. The CDR3 nucleotides read TGTGCCAGCAGCTCCCCAAGGCTGGCCGCCCACGAGCAGTACTTC. Its translation is CASSSPRLAAHEQYF.

This clonotype was observed a few times. V and J are TRBV20-1 and TRBJ2-3, with D uncertain. From germline, CDR1 is DFQATT and CDR2 SNEGSKA (reference sequence). The CDR3 sequence is 11 residues long. The germline V and J ends were trimmed by 5 bases and 6 bases, with 9 bases remaining between them. CDR3 sequence: CSASYSDTQYF. The CDR3 DNA sequence: TGCAGTGCTTCGTACTCGGATACGCAGTATTTT.

This clonotype was seen more than once but under ten times. The rearrangement joins TRBV7-2 to TRBJ1-6; D may be TRBD1 (5 bases). V shed 5 bases and J shed 14 bases, with 25 bases lying between them. The CDR3 runs 16 residues. Germline CDR1 is SGHTA and CDR2 is FQGNSA. CDR3 protein: CASSADRDGRYSALHF. CDR3 DNA: TGTGCCAGCAGCGCTGACCGGGACGGAAGGTACTCGGCCCTCCACTTT.

This clonotype was seen only a few times. The CDR3 spells CASRRTESGYTF. As DNA, the CDR3 is TGTGCCAGCAGGCGGACGGAAAGTGGCTACACCTTC. V usage is TRBV6-2 or TRBV6-3 and J usage is TRBJ1-2; D not certain. V gave up 6 bases and J gave up 7 bases, with 12 bases separating them. CDR3 length: 12 residues. Germline CDR1 MNHEY, CDR2 SVGEGT.

V usage is TRBV7-8 and J usage is TRBJ2-7, with TRBD2 matching over 7 bases. The germline V gene encodes CDR1 SGHVS and CDR2 FQNEAQ. V lost 0 bases and J lost 3; bases outside the gene matches: 2. The CDR3 loop spans 14 amino acids. This chain's CDR3 is CASSLAGGYYEQYF. The CDR3 DNA follows: TGTGCCAGCAGCTTAGCGGGAGGGTACTACGAGCAGTACTTC.

This clonotype was detected a few times. This rearrangement joins TRBV28 to TRBJ2-7, with a tentative D call TRBD2 (6 bases). The CDR3 contains 12 residues. V gave up 4 bases and J gave up 3 bases, with 7 bases separating them. Germline V lookup: CDR1 MDHEN, CDR2 SYDVKM. CDR3 in DNA: TGTGCCAGCAGTTCGGACTACTACGAGCAGTACTTC. Translation: CASSSDYYEQYF.

The chain employs TRBV28 and TRBJ1-5; the match to TRBD1 covers 9 bases. The germline CDR1 and CDR2 sequences are MDHEN and SYDVKM. The CDR3 length is 15 residues. J was trimmed by 6 bases and V by 6 bases; bases with no gene match: 9. CDR3 amino acids: CASRVEQGAGQPQHF. The DNA of the CDR3 is TGTGCCAGCAGGGTCGAACAGGGGGCCGGTCAGCCCCAGCATTTT. Using reference TRBV28 and TRBJ1-5 for the parts outside the CDR3, the full variable domain is DVKVTQSSRYLVKRTGEKVFLECVQDMDHENMFWYRQDPGLGLRLIYFSYDVKMKEKGDIPEGYSVSREKKERFSLILESASTNQTSMYLCASRVEQGAGQPQHFGDGTRLSIL.

The V call is TRBV20-1, the J call TRBJ1-2, with a weak D call TRBD1 (6 bases). CDR1 is DFQATT and CDR2 is SNEGSKA in the germline V gene (reference sequence). The CDR3 consists of 13 residues. Trimming stripped 3 bases from V and 4 bases from J, with 12 bases between. CDR3 bases: TGCAGTGCTAGTACTGGACAGATCTATGGCTACACCTTC. Its translation: CSASTGQIYGYTF.

The chain couples TRBV20-1 to TRBJ2-5; D unresolved. The V end lost 8 bases, the J end lost 3 bases, and 19 bases lay between the germline ends. The CDR3 covers 14 residues. CDR1 is DFQATT, CDR2 SNEGSKA, per germline (reference sequence). The CDR3 is CSTPVGGGKETQYF. CDR3 DNA sequence: TGCAGTACCCCTGTGGGCGGCGGAAAAGAGACCCAGTACTTC.

The chain employs TRBV7-2 and TRBJ2-3; D remains unclear. Trimming pared 8 bases from V and 6 bases from J, leaving 6 bases between. CDR1 SGHTA and CDR2 FQGNSA come from the germline V gene. The CDR3 is 10 amino acids. CDR3 residues: CASGRDTQYF. In nucleotides, the CDR3 is TGTGCCAGCGGCCGTGATACGCAGTATTTT.

The sample holds one count of this clonotype. The chain has TRBV20-1 and TRBJ1-1; D is unclear. CDR1 is DFQATT, CDR2 SNEGSKA, per germline (reference sequence). This CDR3 is built from 11 residues. CDR3 sequence (DNA): TGCAGAGCAGACCTGAACACTGAAGCTTTCTTT. Its translation: CRADLNTEAFF.

V usage is TRBV15 and J usage is TRBJ1-2; D remains ambiguous. This CDR3 comprises 13 residues. The V gene's germline CDR1 is LNHNV and CDR2 YYDKDF (reference sequence). V was clipped by 0 bases and J by 4 bases, with 6 bases between them. CDR3 DNA sequence: TGTGCCACCAGCAGAGATGGATTCTATGGCTACACCTTC. Its translation is CATSRDGFYGYTF.

V is TRBV6-5 and J is TRBJ1-1; D call uncertain. In germline, CDR1 is MNHEY, CDR2 SVGAGI. The length of the CDR3 is 14 residues. The V gene lost 2 bases and the J gene lost 4 bases, with 11 bases spanning the gap. For the CDR3, the DNA is TGTGCCAGCAGTTACGGCAGAGGTGGCACTGAAGCTTTCTTT. Amino acid sequence: CASSYGRGGTEAFF.

V usage is TRBV28 and J usage is TRBJ2-7, with D uncertain. CDR1 and CDR2 (germline): MDHEN, SYDVKM. This CDR3 region has 12 residues. Trimming stripped 6 bases from V and 7 bases from J, with 13 bases between. The CDR3: CASRDSLREQYF. For the CDR3, the DNA is TGTGCCAGCAGAGATAGCCTACGAGAGCAGTACTTC.